This TCR beta chain is from a study of OX40 agonist ivuxolimab in advanced cancers. CDR1 and CDR2 (germline): SGHTS, YDEGEE. CDR3 length equals 16 residues. The V and J ends lost 4 bases and 1 base, in that order; junction bases with no gene match: 7. Some clones are missing from TCRdb's copy, which holds only in-frame ones; the method was immunoSEQ multiplex PCR. This sample has 70,000 to 95,000 clones, with approximately 88% found just once. This TCR was recovered from an adult with an advanced solid tumor such as melanoma, head and neck, liver or kidney cancer. Sample: CD4+ or CD8+ T cells sorted from blood, taken in a trial of the OX40 agonist ivuxolimab. This chain joins TRBV5-8 and TRBJ2-3; 9 positions agree with TRBD2. This CDR3 reads CASSNGLARGTDTQYF. The CDR3 DNA is TGTGCCAGCAGCAACGGACTAGCGAGGGGCACAGATACGCAGTATTTT.